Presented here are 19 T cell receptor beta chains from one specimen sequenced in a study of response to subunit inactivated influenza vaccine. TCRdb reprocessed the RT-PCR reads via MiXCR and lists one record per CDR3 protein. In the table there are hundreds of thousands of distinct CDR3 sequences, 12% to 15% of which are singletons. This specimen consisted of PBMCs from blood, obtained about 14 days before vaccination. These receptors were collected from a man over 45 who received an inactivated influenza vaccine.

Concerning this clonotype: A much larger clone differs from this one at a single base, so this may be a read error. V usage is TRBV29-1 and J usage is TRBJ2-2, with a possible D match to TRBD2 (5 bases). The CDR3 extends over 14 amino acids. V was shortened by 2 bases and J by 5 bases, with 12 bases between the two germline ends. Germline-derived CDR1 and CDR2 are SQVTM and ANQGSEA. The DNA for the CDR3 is TGCAGCGTTGAATCCAGGTGGAGGACCGGGGAGCTGTTTTTT. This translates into CSVESRWRTGELFF.

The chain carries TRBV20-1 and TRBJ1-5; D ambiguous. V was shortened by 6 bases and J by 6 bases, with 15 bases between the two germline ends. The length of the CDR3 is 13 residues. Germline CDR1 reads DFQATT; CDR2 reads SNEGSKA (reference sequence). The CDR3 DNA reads TGCAGTGCCAAACACGGGCAAGGTCAGCCCCAGCATTTT. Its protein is CSAKHGQGQPQHF.

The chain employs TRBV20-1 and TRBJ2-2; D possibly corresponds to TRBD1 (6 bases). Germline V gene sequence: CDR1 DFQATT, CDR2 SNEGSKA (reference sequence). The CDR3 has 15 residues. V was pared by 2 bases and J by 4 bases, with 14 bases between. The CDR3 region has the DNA TGCAGTGCTAGATTCCCCAGGGGCGTCACCGGGGAGCTGTTTTTT. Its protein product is CSARFPRGVTGELFF.

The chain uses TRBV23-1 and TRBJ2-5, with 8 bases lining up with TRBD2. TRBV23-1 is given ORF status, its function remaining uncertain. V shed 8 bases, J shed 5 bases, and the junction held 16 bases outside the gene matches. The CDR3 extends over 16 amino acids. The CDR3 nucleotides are TGCGCCAGCTCTCTACCGGCGGGAGGCCCGAGGGAGACCCAGTACTTC. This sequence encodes CASSLPAGGPRETQYF.

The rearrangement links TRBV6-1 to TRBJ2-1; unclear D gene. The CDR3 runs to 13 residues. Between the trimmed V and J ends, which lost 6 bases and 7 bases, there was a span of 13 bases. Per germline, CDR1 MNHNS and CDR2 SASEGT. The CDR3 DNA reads TGTGCCAGCAGGCTCCTCGCCGTGAATGAGCAGTTCTTC. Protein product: CASRLLAVNEQFF.

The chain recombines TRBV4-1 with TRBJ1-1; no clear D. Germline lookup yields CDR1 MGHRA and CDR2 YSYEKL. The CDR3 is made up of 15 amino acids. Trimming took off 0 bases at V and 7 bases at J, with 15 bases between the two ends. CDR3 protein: CASSQEYRGLIEAFF. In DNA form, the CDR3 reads TGCGCCAGCAGCCAAGAGTACCGCGGCCTTATTGAAGCTTTCTTT.

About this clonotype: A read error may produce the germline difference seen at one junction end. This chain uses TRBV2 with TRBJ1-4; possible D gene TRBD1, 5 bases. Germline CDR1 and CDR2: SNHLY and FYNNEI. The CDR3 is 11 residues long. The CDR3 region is CASAWEEGIGF. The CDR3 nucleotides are TGTGCCAGCGCCTGGGAGGAGGGGATCGGCTTT.

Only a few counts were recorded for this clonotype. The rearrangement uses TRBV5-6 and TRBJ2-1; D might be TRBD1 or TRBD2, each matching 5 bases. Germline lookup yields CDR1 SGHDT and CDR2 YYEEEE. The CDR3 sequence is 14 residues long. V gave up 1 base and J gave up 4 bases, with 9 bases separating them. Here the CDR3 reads CASSLSRGYNEQFF. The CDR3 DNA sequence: TGTGCCAGCAGCTTGTCGAGGGGATACAATGAGCAGTTCTTC.

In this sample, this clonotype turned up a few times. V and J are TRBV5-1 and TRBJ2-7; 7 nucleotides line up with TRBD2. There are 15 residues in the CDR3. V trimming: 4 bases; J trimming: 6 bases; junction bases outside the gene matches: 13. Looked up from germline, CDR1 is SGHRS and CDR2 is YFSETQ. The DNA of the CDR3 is TGCGCCAGCAGCCTACTTGGACTAGTTCCCACCGAGCAGTACTTC. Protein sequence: CASSLLGLVPTEQYF.

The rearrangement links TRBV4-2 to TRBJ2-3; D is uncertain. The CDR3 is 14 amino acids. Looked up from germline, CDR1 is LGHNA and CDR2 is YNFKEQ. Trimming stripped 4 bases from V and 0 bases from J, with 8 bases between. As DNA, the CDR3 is TGTGCCAGCAGCCCACGGCATAGCACAGATACGCAGTATTTT. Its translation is CASSPRHSTDTQYF.

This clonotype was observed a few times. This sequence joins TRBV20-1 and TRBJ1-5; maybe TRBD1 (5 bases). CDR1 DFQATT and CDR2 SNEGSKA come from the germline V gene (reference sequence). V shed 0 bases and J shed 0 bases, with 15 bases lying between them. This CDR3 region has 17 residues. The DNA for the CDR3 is TGCAGTGCTAGAGATGTCAAGGCAGGGACTAGCAATCAGCCCCAGCATTTT. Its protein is CSARDVKAGTSNQPQHF.

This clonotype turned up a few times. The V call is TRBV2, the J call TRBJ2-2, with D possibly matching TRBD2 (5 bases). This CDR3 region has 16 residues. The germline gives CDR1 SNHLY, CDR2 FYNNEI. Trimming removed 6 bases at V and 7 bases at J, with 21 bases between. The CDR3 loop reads CASSRLAAPPDGELFF. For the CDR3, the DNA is TGTGCCAGCAGCCGCCTAGCTGCGCCCCCTGACGGGGAGCTGTTTTTT.

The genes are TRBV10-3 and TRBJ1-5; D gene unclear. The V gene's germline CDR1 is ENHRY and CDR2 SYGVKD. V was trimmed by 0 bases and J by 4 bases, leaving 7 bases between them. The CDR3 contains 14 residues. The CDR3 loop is CAISESTANQPQHF. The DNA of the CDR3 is TGTGCCATCAGTGAGTCGACTGCAAATCAGCCCCAGCATTTT.

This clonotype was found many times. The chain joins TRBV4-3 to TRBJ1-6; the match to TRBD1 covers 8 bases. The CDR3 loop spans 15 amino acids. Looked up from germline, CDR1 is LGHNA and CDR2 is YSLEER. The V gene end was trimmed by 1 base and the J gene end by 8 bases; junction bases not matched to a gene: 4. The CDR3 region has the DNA TGCGCCAGCAGCCAAGTTGACAGGGGTTATTCACCCCTCCACTTT. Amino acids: CASSQVDRGYSPLHF.

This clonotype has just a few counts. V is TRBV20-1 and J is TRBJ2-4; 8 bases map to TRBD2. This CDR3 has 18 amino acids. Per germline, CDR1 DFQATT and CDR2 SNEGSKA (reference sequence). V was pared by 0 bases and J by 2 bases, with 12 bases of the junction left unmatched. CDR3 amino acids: CSARDQGPSGGTKNIQYF. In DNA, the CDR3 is TGCAGTGCTAGAGACCAAGGTCCAAGCGGGGGAACCAAAAACATTCAGTACTTC.

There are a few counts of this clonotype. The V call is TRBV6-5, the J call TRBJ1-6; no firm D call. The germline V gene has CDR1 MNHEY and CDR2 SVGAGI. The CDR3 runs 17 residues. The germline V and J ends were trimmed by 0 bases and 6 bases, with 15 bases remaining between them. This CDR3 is CASSYSKGVQSNSPLHF. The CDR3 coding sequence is TGTGCCAGCAGTTACTCGAAAGGTGTACAGAGTAATTCACCCCTCCACTTT.

The CDR3 loop reads CATAVGAGVTDTQYF. The CDR3, as DNA: TGTGCCACCGCGGTGGGAGCGGGGGTGACAGATACGCAGTATTTT. This chain connects TRBV27 to TRBJ2-3; 8 bases are shared with TRBD2. In germline, CDR1 is MNHEY, CDR2 SMNVEV (reference sequence). The ends lost 10 bases at V and 3 bases at J; junction bases unmatched: 12. This CDR3 is built from 15 residues.

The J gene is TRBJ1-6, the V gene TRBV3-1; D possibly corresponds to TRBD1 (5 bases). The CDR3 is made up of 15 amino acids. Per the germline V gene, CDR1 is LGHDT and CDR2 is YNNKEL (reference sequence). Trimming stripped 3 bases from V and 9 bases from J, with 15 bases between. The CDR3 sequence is CASSQARVSTSPLHF. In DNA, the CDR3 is TGTGCCAGCAGCCAGGCCAGGGTTAGCACTTCACCCCTCCACTTT.

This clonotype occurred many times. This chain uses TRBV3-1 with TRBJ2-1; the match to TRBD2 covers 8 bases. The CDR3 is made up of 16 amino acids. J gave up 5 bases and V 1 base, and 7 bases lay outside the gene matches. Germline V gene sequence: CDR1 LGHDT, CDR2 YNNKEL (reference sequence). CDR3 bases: TGTGCCAGCAGCCAAGTTAGGCTAGCGGGCCACAATGAGCAGTTCTTC. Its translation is CASSQVRLAGHNEQFF.